The entry that follows covers one T cell receptor (beta chain) sequence. The data are from a study of blood T cell repertoires in COVID-19. In the study overall: The study drew acute and convalescent COVID-19 samples from the United States, Italy and Spain. PBMCs, B-cell-depleted T cells, or T cells provided the cDNA or gDNA that made up the material.

The CDR3 contains 16 residues. Germline CDR1 and CDR2: SGHTA and FQGTGA. Trimming pared 2 bases from V and 2 bases from J, leaving 13 bases between. Per the study methods: Cell counts per sample came from amplifying reference gene primers. Assay: immunoSEQ multiplex PCR; the TCRdb copy retains only in-frame clones and omits some. Clonal size and the V and J genes are those of that table, whereas D and trimming came from the DNA. This table has approximately 670,000 clones, 90% appearing once. Input material: peripheral blood. This sequence originates from a young woman with acute or convalescent COVID-19. This chain links TRBV7-3 with TRBJ2-1; D gene unclear. CDR3 sequence reads: CASSLGLSIPYNEQFF. The CDR3, as DNA: TGTGCCAGCAGCTTAGGGCTATCAATTCCCTACAATGAGCAGTTCTTC.